This TCR beta chain was identified during a study of T cells in Graves' hyperthyroidism and ophthalmopathy. V trimming: 5 bases; J trimming: 7 bases; junction bases outside the gene matches: 12. The germline V gene encodes CDR1 SGHTA and CDR2 FQGTGA. The CDR3 is 17 residues long. Enrolled ophthalmopathy patients presented with a Clinical Activity Score of at least 3, a NOSPECS grade of at least 4, and disease duration under 3 months. Around 10 ml fresh peripheral blood yielded the PBMCs. TCR beta CDR3 regions were amplified from RNA transcripts. In the first-round RT-PCR of the TCR CDR3, the HTBI primer set was used. MiXCR, run by TCRdb on the multiplex PCR reads, gives a single entry per CDR3 protein. The sample yields about 53,000 distinct CDR3 sequences, roughly 52% seen once. Comment on this clonotype: What it binds is unknown.

Study-level results: Ophthalmopathy could be told apart from stable hyperthyroidism with a 13 V-J model. Ophthalmopathy, as predicted by the model, came a median about seven months after the prediction.

This clonotype was sampled from a woman between 25 and 40 years old with Graves' ophthalmopathy. Specimen: blood. This rearrangement joins TRBV7-3 to TRBJ2-1; 12 bases are shared with TRBD2. Here the CDR3 reads CASSQLAGGLVENEQFF. CDR3 DNA sequence: TGTGCCAGCAGCCAACTAGCGGGAGGACTTGTTGAGAATGAGCAGTTCTTC.